The entry below describes one T cell receptor beta chain. Profiled with immunoSEQ multiplex PCR; TCRdb holds only in-frame clones, not every one. The sample shows 50,000 to 65,000 clones, approximately 91% of them seen only once. These data belong to a study of T cell changes during pregnancy in multiple sclerosis. Sequences were derived from CD4+ T cells from peripheral blood mononuclear cells, sampled in the first trimester of pregnancy. The clonotype comes from a female donor with multiple sclerosis, enrolled in a pregnancy study.

CDR3 sequence (DNA): TGTGCCAGCAGCTTGCGCAGGGAAATGACAGATACGCAGTATTTT. Amino acid sequence: CASSLRREMTDTQYF. The V gene is TRBV5-4, the J gene TRBJ2-3, with D possibly being TRBD1 (5 bases). Per germline, CDR1 SGHNT and CDR2 YYREEE (reference sequence). The V gene lost 1 base and the J gene lost 3 bases, with 12 bases spanning the gap. The CDR3 loop spans 15 amino acids.